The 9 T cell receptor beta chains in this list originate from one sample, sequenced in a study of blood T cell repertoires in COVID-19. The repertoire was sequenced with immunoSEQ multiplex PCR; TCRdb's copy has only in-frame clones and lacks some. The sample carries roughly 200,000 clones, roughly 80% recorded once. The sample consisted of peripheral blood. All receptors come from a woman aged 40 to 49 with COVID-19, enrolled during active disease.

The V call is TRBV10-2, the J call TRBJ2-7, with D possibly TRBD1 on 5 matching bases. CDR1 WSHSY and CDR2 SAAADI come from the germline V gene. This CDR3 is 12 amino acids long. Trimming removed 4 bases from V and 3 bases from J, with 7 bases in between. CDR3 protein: CASSVTGYEQYF. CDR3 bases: TGCGCCAGCAGTGTTACAGGCTACGAGCAGTACTTC.

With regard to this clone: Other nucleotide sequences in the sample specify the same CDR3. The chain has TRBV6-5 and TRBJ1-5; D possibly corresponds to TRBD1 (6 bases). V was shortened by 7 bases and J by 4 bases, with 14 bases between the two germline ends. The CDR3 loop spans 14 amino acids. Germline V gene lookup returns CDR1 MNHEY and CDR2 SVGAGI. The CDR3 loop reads CASNPTGSNQPQHF. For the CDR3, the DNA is TGTGCCAGCAATCCGACAGGCTCTAATCAGCCCCAGCATTTT.

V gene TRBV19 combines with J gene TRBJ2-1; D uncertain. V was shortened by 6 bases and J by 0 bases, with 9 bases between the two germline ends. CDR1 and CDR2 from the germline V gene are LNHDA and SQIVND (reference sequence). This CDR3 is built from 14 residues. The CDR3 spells CASSYRSSYNEQFF. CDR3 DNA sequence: TGTGCCAGTAGCTACCGGAGCTCCTACAATGAGCAGTTCTTC.

The CDR3: CASSSSMLRGGTEAFF. The CDR3 nucleotides are TGTGCCAGCAGCTCCTCCATGTTACGGGGAGGGACTGAAGCTTTCTTT. The chain links TRBV7-2 to TRBJ1-1, with no clear D. V lost 4 bases to trimming and J lost 5 bases, with 20 bases between them. CDR3 length: 16 residues. Germline CDR1 and CDR2: SGHTA and FQGNSA.

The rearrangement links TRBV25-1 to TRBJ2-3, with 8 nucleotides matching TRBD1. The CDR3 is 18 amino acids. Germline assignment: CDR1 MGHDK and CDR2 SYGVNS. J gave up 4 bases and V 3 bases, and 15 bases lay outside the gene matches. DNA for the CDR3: TGTGCCAGCAGTGAGTCCCCTCCCCGACAGGGGCGGGCAGATACGCAGTATTTT. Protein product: CASSESPPRQGRADTQYF.

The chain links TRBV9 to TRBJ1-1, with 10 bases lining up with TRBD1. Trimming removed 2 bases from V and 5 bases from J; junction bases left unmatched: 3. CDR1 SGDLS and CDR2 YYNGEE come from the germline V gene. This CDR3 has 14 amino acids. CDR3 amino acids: CASSVGTGVTEAFF. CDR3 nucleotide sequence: TGTGCCAGCAGCGTTGGGACAGGGGTGACTGAAGCTTTCTTT.

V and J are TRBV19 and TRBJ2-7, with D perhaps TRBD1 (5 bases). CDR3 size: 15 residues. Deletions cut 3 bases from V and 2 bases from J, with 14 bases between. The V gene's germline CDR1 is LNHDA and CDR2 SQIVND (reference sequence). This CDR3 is CASSIAMGRAYEQYF. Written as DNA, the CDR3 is TGTGCCAGTAGTATTGCGATGGGCAGGGCCTACGAGCAGTACTTC.

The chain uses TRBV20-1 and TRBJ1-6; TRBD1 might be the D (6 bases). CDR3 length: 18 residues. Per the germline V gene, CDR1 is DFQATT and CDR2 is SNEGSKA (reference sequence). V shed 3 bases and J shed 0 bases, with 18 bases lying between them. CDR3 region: CSASRFGQLSSYNSPLHF. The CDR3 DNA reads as TGCAGTGCTAGTCGATTCGGACAGCTGAGCTCCTATAATTCACCCCTCCACTTT.

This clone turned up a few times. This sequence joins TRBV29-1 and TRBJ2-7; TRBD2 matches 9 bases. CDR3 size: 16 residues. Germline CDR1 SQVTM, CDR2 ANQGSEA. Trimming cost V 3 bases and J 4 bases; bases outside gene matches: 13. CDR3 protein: CSVESVTSGIKYEQYF. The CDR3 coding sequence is TGCAGCGTTGAGTCCGTGACTAGCGGCATAAAATACGAGCAGTACTTC.